The 13 T cell receptor beta chains below were found in one sample sequenced in a study of Ad26.COV2.S vaccination and SARS-CoV-2 variants. Profiling relied on immunoSEQ multiplex PCR, and the TCRdb table lists in-frame clones only, not all of them. The sample shows a few hundred thousand clones, 80% to 90% of them seen only once. As to treatment: around 19 received Ad26.COV2.S at low or high dose, single or two shots; about 5 received placebo; per-sample allocation not given. Sampling occurred on day 63 after the first vaccine or placebo injection. The specimen comprised peripheral blood, sampled in a trial of Ad26.COV2.S vaccine versus placebo. These TCRs come from a person aged 18-60 years who received the Ad26.COV2.S COVID-19 vaccine or a placebo.

CDR3 coding DNA: TGTGCCAGCAGCTACCGGGACGCGAAAGGACGAGATACGCAGTATTTT. It codes for CASSYRDAKGRDTQYF. This sequence joins TRBV7-9 and TRBJ2-3, with D perhaps assigned TRBD1 or TRBD2 (5 bases each). V was pared by 4 bases and J by 5 bases, with 19 bases between. The germline V gene encodes CDR1 SEHNR and CDR2 FQNEAQ (reference sequence). The CDR3 loop spans 16 amino acids.

The chain is built from TRBV27 and TRBJ2-1; D remains ambiguous. Deletions cut 2 bases from V and 3 bases from J, with 5 bases between. The CDR3 consists of 13 residues. Germline V lookup: CDR1 MNHEY, CDR2 SMNVEV (reference sequence). The CDR3 nucleotides read TGTGCCAGCAGTTTAGGGTTCTACAATGAGCAGTTCTTC. As protein: CASSLGFYNEQFF.

The chain recombines TRBV5-6 with TRBJ2-7; possibly TRBD2 for D (7 bases). The CDR3 consists of 13 residues. The V gene lost 4 bases and the J gene lost 3 bases, with 11 bases spanning the gap. CDR1 and CDR2 (germline): SGHDT, YYEEEE. CDR3 DNA: TGTGCCAGCAGCAGGGGGACTATCTACGAGCAGTACTTC. Its translation: CASSRGTIYEQYF. The full variable domain, in which reference TRBV5-6 and TRBJ2-7 provide the parts outside the CDR3, is DAGVTQSPTHLIKTRGQQVTLRCSPKSGHDTVSWYQQALGQGPQFIFQYYEEEERQRGNFPDRFSGHQFPNYSSELNVNALLLGDSALYLCASSRGTIYEQYFGPGTRLTVT.

The chain carries TRBV9 and TRBJ2-7; 9 bases are shared with TRBD1. The V and J ends lost 3 bases and 5 bases, in that order; junction bases with no gene match: 6. The CDR3 length is 14 residues. CDR1 and CDR2 (germline): SGDLS, YYNGEE. CDR3 DNA sequence: TGTGCCAGCAGCGCAGGAAGGACAGGGGACGAGCAGTACTTC. As protein: CASSAGRTGDEQYF.

In this sample, this clone turned up once. V usage is TRBV7-7 and J usage is TRBJ2-1; 12 bases match TRBD2. The CDR3 sequence is 16 residues long. Trimming took 5 bases from V and 0 from J; bases not matched to a gene: 2. Germline V lookup: CDR1 SSHAT, CDR2 FNYEAQ (reference sequence). CDR3 sequence: CASSPGLAGSYNEQFF. Here the CDR3 DNA reads TGTGCCAGCAGCCCGGGACTAGCGGGCTCCTACAATGAGCAGTTCTTC.

The chain combines TRBV5-1 with TRBJ2-7; 9 bases fit TRBD2. V lost 4 bases and J lost 0; bases outside the gene matches: 5. CDR1 and CDR2 from the germline V gene are SGHRS and YFSETQ. The CDR3 runs to 15 residues. The CDR3 region is CASSPEAGGSYEQYF. CDR3 bases: TGCGCCAGCAGCCCAGAAGCGGGAGGCTCCTACGAGCAGTACTTC.

This chain links TRBV18 with TRBJ1-3, with D possibly TRBD1 on 6 matching bases. The CDR3 totals 16 residues. With 6 bases removed from V and 1 base from J, the gap between germline ends came to 16 bases. Germline CDR1 and CDR2: KGHSH and LQKENI. CDR3 in DNA: TGTGCCAGCTCCGTAGGACAGACTGGTTCTGGAAACACCATATATTTT. Protein product: CASSVGQTGSGNTIYF.

This chain joins TRBV5-6 and TRBJ1-4; 8 bases match TRBD1. J gave up 8 bases and V 6 bases, and 9 bases lay outside the gene matches. The CDR3 length is 14 residues. CDR1 and CDR2 from the germline V gene are SGHDT and YYEEEE. CDR3 loop: CASILSRDREKLFF. The CDR3 nucleotides read TGTGCCAGCATCCTGTCCCGGGACAGGGAAAAACTGTTTTTT.

The V and J genes are TRBV5-1 and TRBJ2-3, with 10 bases that match TRBD2. The ends lost 0 bases at V and 0 bases at J; junction bases unmatched: 1. Germline assignment: CDR1 SGHRS and CDR2 YFSETQ. This CDR3 is 16 amino acids long. The CDR3 DNA reads TGCGCCAGCAGCTTGGGTAGCGGGGGGAGCACAGATACGCAGTATTTT. Its protein product is CASSLGSGGSTDTQYF.

V and J are TRBV5-4 and TRBJ1-4; 7 bases are a match to TRBD1. The germline V gene has CDR1 SGHNT and CDR2 YYREEE (reference sequence). J gave up 6 bases and V 0 bases, and 8 bases lay outside the gene matches. The CDR3 spans 16 residues. CDR3 amino acids: CASSLGDRVEYEKLFF. In DNA form, the CDR3 reads TGTGCCAGCAGCTTGGGTGACAGGGTAGAGTATGAAAAACTGTTTTTT.

The chain is built from TRBV19 and TRBJ1-5, with no clear D. The germline V gene encodes CDR1 LNHDA and CDR2 SQIVND (reference sequence). Trimming took 2 bases from V and 0 from J, leaving 8 bases between them. The CDR3 covers 15 residues. Here the CDR3 reads CASSIRAASNQPQHF. In DNA form, the CDR3 reads TGTGCCAGTAGTATACGGGCAGCTAGCAATCAGCCCCAGCATTTT. Full variable domain (missing parts from reference TRBV19 and TRBJ1-5): DGGITQSPKYLFRKEGQNVTLSCEQNLNHDAMYWYRQDPGQGLRLIYYSQIVNDFQKGDIAEGYSVSREKKESFPLTVTSAQKNPTAFYLCASSIRAASNQPQHFGDGTRLSIL.

The chain couples TRBV11-2 to TRBJ1-5; D is possibly TRBD1 (5 bases). Germline CDR1 reads SGHAT; CDR2 reads FQNNGV. V was pared by 1 base and J by 6 bases, with 13 bases between. The length of the CDR3 is 15 residues. CDR3 in amino acids: CASSLGLQAGQPQHF. In DNA, the CDR3 is TGTGCCAGCAGCTTAGGGTTACAGGCCGGTCAGCCCCAGCATTTT.

The rearrangement joins TRBV9 to TRBJ1-3, with D unresolved. Per germline, CDR1 SGDLS and CDR2 YYNGEE. V was trimmed by 0 bases and J by 2 bases, leaving 3 bases between them. This CDR3 has 13 residues. The CDR3 DNA is TGTGCCAGCAGCGTAGTAACTGGAAACACCATATATTTT. Amino acid sequence: CASSVVTGNTIYF.